The clone carrying this T cell receptor beta chain has a count of ten or more. Patients who underwent sequencing had shown CD8+CD57+ cell expansion by flow cytometry. Acquired aplastic anemia of severe grade affected all patients. This sample is drawn from a study of CD8+CD57+ T cells in acquired aplastic anemia. The use of genomic DNA as template underpinned the TCR beta VDJ and CDR3 profiling. MiXCR, applied by TCRdb to the reads, yields one record per CDR3 protein. Among about 180,000 distinct CDR3 sequences listed, roughly 48% were seen once. The V end lost 6 bases, the J end lost 2 bases, and 20 bases lay between the germline ends. The germline gives CDR1 MNHNS, CDR2 SASEGT. This CDR3 contains 16 residues.

Sequenced sample: sorted CD4+, CD8+, or CD8+CD57+ T cells (not recorded which) from PBMCs. The chain is built from TRBV6-1 and TRBJ2-7; D may be TRBD2 (6 bases). The receptor comes from a human donor with aplastic anemia. The CDR3 sequence: CASSLLAGTGAYEQYF. CDR3 in DNA: TGTGCCAGCAGCCTTTTGGCTGGGACTGGAGCCTACGAGCAGTACTTC.